The clone carrying this TCR beta chain appeared once. Its antigen is as yet unknown. This specimen comes from a study of vaccination effects on CD4 cells after COVID-19. Repertoires were generated with immunoSEQ multiplex PCR, while TCRdb's copy carries only in-frame clones and drops some. The table lists some 30,000 clones, about 70% of them singletons. Cells that had been cultured for roughly eleven days were the source of isolated CD4+ T cells. Germline V lookup: CDR1 KGHDR, CDR2 SFDVKD. CDR3 length: 16 amino acids. V gave up 3 bases and J gave up 9 bases; unmatched junction bases: 8. The sample here was CD4+ T cells from PBMCs cultured without peptide, taken before COVID-19 vaccination. The chain combines TRBV24-1 with TRBJ1-6, with 9 bases matching TRBD1. This clonotype was sampled from a human donor who received a COVID-19 vaccine. As DNA, the CDR3 is TGTGCCACCAGTGATCGCGTCAGGGACAGGGCTTCACCCCTCCACTTT. It is translated as CATSDRVRDRASPLHF.